Each of the 7 T cell receptor beta chains below was sequenced from the same sample in a study of CD8 T cells in ankylosing spondylitis. Using its own MiXCR run on the 5' RACE reads, TCRdb lists one record per CDR3 protein. The data show some 130,000 distinct CDR3 sequences, approximately 14% seen once. Material for sequencing was blood, either unsorted or a sorted T cell fraction (not recorded which). The receptors here all came from a female donor with ankylosing spondylitis or in good health (not recorded which).

This clonotype was counted a single time. The chain carries TRBV23-1 and TRBJ2-3; 9 bases map to TRBD2. TRBV23-1 belongs to the ORF category, with a function that is uncertain. The trim removed 1 base at V and 6 bases at J, leaving 23 bases unmatched. This CDR3 comprises 21 residues. The CDR3 nucleotides read TGCGCCAGCAGTCAATATATGTATTGGCGGGAGGGCCAGCGTGGTGGCGATACGCAGTATTTT. Residues: CASSQYMYWREGQRGGDTQYF.

Many counts were recorded for this clonotype. The chain joins TRBV5-1 to TRBJ2-3; D is possibly TRBD2 (7 bases). Germline lookup yields CDR1 SGHRS and CDR2 YFSETQ. Trimming stripped 0 bases from V and 2 bases from J, with 13 bases between. This CDR3 contains 16 residues. CDR3 region: CASSLVGGPLTDTQYF. The CDR3 nucleotides are TGCGCCAGCAGCTTGGTCGGGGGGCCTCTCACAGATACGCAGTATTTT.

In this sample, this clonotype turned up many times. The chain links TRBV20-1 to TRBJ1-1, with no clear D. Germline V lookup: CDR1 DFQATT, CDR2 SNEGSKA (reference sequence). Trimming cost V 3 bases and J 1 base, with 6 bases left between them. The CDR3 length is 12 residues. CDR3 amino acids: CSASTPNTEAFF. The CDR3 DNA follows: TGCAGTGCTAGTACTCCGAACACTGAAGCTTTCTTT.

The rearrangement joins TRBV9 to TRBJ2-2; 8 bases align to TRBD1. V was clipped by 3 bases and J by 4 bases; unmatched bases: 5. This CDR3 has 15 residues. Per germline, CDR1 SGDLS and CDR2 YYNGEE. The CDR3 DNA sequence: TGTGCCAGCAGCGATACAGGGGGTAGCACCGGGGAGCTGTTTTTT. This translates into CASSDTGGSTGELFF.

This clonotype appeared a few times. The chain employs TRBV7-8 and TRBJ2-5, with 9 positions matching TRBD2. Germline assignment: CDR1 SGHVS and CDR2 FQNEAQ. With 1 base clipped from V and 2 bases from J, the junction kept 5 bases outside the gene matches. CDR3 size: 16 residues. The CDR3 loop is CASSLVSGGLQETQYF. CDR3 DNA sequence: TGTGCCAGCAGCTTAGTTAGCGGGGGCCTACAAGAGACCCAGTACTTC.

This clonotype was seen only a few times. This sequence joins TRBV20-1 and TRBJ2-1, with TRBD2 matching 9 bases. J lost 7 bases, V lost 1 base, and 11 bases had no gene match. Looked up from germline, CDR1 is DFQATT and CDR2 is SNEGSKA (reference sequence). The CDR3 runs to 16 residues. The DNA of the CDR3 is TGCAGTGCTAGAGGGCTTGCGGGAGGGTTAAAAAATGAGCAGTTCTTC. This translates into CSARGLAGGLKNEQFF.

Only a few counts were recorded for this clonotype. The chain joins TRBV19 to TRBJ2-7; possibly TRBD1 or TRBD2 for D (5 bases each). This CDR3 is 13 amino acids long. Germline V gene data show CDR1 as LNHDA and CDR2 as SQIVND (reference sequence). The V end lost 3 bases, the J end lost 0 bases, and 6 bases lay between the germline ends. CDR3 nucleotide sequence: TGTGCCAGTAGTATGGGGGACTCCTACGAGCAGTACTTC. It codes for CASSMGDSYEQYF.